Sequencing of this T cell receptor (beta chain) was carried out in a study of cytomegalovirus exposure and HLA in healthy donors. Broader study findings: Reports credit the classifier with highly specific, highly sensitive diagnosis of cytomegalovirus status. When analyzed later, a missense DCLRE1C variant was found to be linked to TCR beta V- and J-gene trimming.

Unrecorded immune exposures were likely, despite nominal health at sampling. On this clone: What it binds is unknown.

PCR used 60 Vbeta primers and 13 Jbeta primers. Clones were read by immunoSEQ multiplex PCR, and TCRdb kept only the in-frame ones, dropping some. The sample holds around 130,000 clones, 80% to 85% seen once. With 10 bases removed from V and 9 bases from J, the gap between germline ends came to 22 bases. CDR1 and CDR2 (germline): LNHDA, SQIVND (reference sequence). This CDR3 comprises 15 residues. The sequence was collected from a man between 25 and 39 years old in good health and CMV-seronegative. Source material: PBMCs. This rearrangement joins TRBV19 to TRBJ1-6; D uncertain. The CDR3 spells CATRKVSPEGSPLHF. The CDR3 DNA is TGTGCCACGAGGAAGGTCAGTCCTGAGGGTTCACCCCTCCACTTT.